The rows below give T cell receptor beta chains drawn from one sample of a study of blood T cell repertoires in COVID-19. Repertoires were generated with immunoSEQ multiplex PCR, while TCRdb's copy carries only in-frame clones and drops some. The sample includes 150,000 to 200,000 clones, roughly nine tenths seen only once; the top ten take over 7%. Sample: peripheral blood. Source of these receptors: a woman of 80 years or more in a cohort sampled during active or convalescent COVID-19. Both conserved end residues are part of each CDR3. D genes are given only for firm matches. A row's size may be missing; if present it is once, few, many or a size class.

j_call d_call clone_size v_call cdr3_nt cdr3_aa
TRBJ2-3 TRBD2 few TRBV6-2/TRBV6-3 TGTGCCAGCAGTTACTCCCTACTGACTAGCGGGGGGCACACAGATACGCAGTATTTT CASSYSLLTSGGHTDTQYF
TRBJ2-3 NA NA TRBV15 TGTGCCACCAGCAGACGACGGCCAGGAGATACGCAGTATTTT CATSRRRPGDTQYF
TRBJ2-1 NA NA TRBV19 TGTGCCAGTAGTATAGTCGGGACACGGAACAATGAGCAGTTCTTC CASSIVGTRNNEQFF
TRBJ1-6 NA NA TRBV4-1 TGCGCCAGCAGCCAGACCTCCAGGGGCTCGATACAGAATTCACCCCTCCACTTT CASSQTSRGSIQNSPLHF
TRBJ2-7 TRBD1 NA TRBV2 TGTGCCAGCGGGACAGGTTATTACGAGCAGTACTTC CASGTGYYEQYF
TRBJ2-1 NA NA TRBV9 TGTGCCAGCAGCCCGCAGGCCTACAATGAGCAGTTCTTC CASSPQAYNEQFF
TRBJ2-2 TRBD1 NA TRBV24-1 TGTGCCACCAGTGATTTCCCAGGACAGGGTGAGCCCGGGGAGCTGTTTTTT CATSDFPGQGEPGELFF
TRBJ1-1 TRBD1 NA TRBV6-5 TGTGCCAGCAACAGGGGGCGGAACACTGAAGCTTTCTTT CASNRGRNTEAFF
TRBJ2-2 TRBD1 NA TRBV7-9 TGTGCCAGCAGGTTCGGGACAGGCCCCACCGGGGAGCTGTTTTTT CASRFGTGPTGELFF
TRBJ1-1 NA NA TRBV28 TGTGCCAGCAGTTTTGGGGCGAACACTGAAGCTTTCTTT CASSFGANTEAFF
TRBJ1-2 TRBD1 NA TRBV4-3 TGCGCCAGCACCGGTCGACAGGGAAGTGGTGGCTACACCTTC CASTGRQGSGGYTF
TRBJ1-4 NA NA TRBV5-1 TGCGCCAGCAGCTTAGAGCTCGAGGAAAAACTGTTTTTT CASSLELEEKLFF
TRBJ2-3 NA NA TRBV3-1/TRBV3-2 TGTGCCAGCAGCCAGTATGTCCCCGCCGCGGGGGATACGCAGTATTTT CASSQYVPAAGDTQYF
TRBJ2-2 TRBD2 NA TRBV9 TGTGCCAGCAGCCTAGGACTAGCGGGGGTGGCCGGGGAGCTGTTTTTT CASSLGLAGVAGELFF
TRBJ2-2 TRBD2 NA TRBV24-1 TGTGCCACCAGCCCCAGCGGGGGGACCACCGGGGAGCTGTTTTTT CATSPSGGTTGELFF
TRBJ2-7 NA NA TRBV11-3 TGTGCCAGCAGTCCTAGGACAGATATCTCCTACGAGCAGTACTTC CASSPRTDISYEQYF
TRBJ1-2 TRBD1 NA TRBV4-3 TGCGCCAGCAGCCAAGATCGACAGGGCTTATTCTACACCTTC CASSQDRQGLFYTF
TRBJ2-3 NA NA TRBV5-1 TGCGCCAGCAGCAAGACGGCGCGTCAGGGGACAGATACGCAGTATTTT CASSKTARQGTDTQYF
TRBJ2-6 TRBD1 NA TRBV7-9 TGTGCCAGCGGAAGAGGACAGGAGGCCTCTGGGGCCAACGTCCTGACTTTC CASGRGQEASGANVLTF
TRBJ1-4 NA NA TRBV18 TGTGCCAGCTCGACTGGTACTAATGAAAAACTGTTTTTT CASSTGTNEKLFF
TRBJ2-5 TRBD1 NA TRBV2 TGTGCCAGCAGCATGACAGGGGTTGAGACCCAGTACTTC CASSMTGVETQYF
TRBJ2-1 TRBD2 once TRBV5-1 TGCGCCAGCAGCTTGGGACTAGCGGGAGCAAATTCCTACAATGAGCAGTTCTTC CASSLGLAGANSYNEQFF
TRBJ1-2 NA once TRBV2 TGTGCCAGCAGTCCGGATTGGTGGGGGGATGGCTACACCTTC CASSPDWWGDGYTF
TRBJ1-2 TRBD1 NA TRBV6-1 TGTGCCAGCAGTGAAGGAGGGACAGGGTTGGGCTACACCTTC CASSEGGTGLGYTF
TRBJ2-6 NA few TRBV14 TGTGCCAGCAGCCAAGAGGTCACAGGGAATTATGGGGCCAACGTCCTGACTTTC CASSQEVTGNYGANVLTF
TRBJ1-4 TRBD1 NA TRBV14 TGTGCCAGCAGCCCGTTGGGACAGGGGGGTGAAAAACTGTTTTTT CASSPLGQGGEKLFF
TRBJ2-2 NA NA TRBV7-9 TGTGCCAGCAGCTTAACCAGGGAGGTCACCGGGGAGCTGTTTTTT CASSLTREVTGELFF
TRBJ1-4 TRBD1 NA TRBV29-1 TGCAGCGTTGTTGACAGGGGTAACGAAAAACTGTTTTTT CSVVDRGNEKLFF
TRBJ1-5 TRBD1 NA TRBV7-8 TGTGCCAGCAGCTTACTAGGACAGGGGATTAGCAATCAGCCCCAGCATTTT CASSLLGQGISNQPQHF
TRBJ1-1 NA NA TRBV6-6 TGTGCCAGCGGGGAGCTTCTTTACACTGAAGCTTTCTTT CASGELLYTEAFF